This note documents a single T cell receptor beta chain sequence. Its target is unknown. The data were taken from a study of identifying expanded T cells in peripheral blood. The CDR3 runs 12 residues. Germline V lookup: CDR1 SGHTS, CDR2 YDEGEE. V was shortened by 4 bases and J by 4 bases, with 8 bases between the two germline ends. Healthy donors had no documented immune events, such as infections, while sampled. Clones were sequenced by immunoSEQ multiplex PCR, and TCRdb holds only the in-frame ones, with some missing. The sample holds approximately 90,000 clones, 70% to 90% seen once. General study results and limits: Around 1.2 clones differed between technical replicates, versus about 15 and 19 over time. Variance in clone template counts between approximately two-week samples significantly increased with total template count across all healthy donors.

The sequencing input was blood. The chain joins TRBV5-8 to TRBJ1-1; unclear D gene. The sequence was obtained from a person aged 18 to 75 in good health. This CDR3 is CASSLVGTEAFF. The CDR3 nucleotides read TGTGCCAGCAGCCTGGTGGGCACTGAAGCTTTCTTT.